This TCR beta chain is from a study of T cell responses to AZD1222 COVID-19 vaccine. Comment on this clone: Its antigen is currently unknown.

Whole-study results and caveats: Across spike, vaccine-associated CD4 TCRs were found, dominant at 160-218 and 743-854. Unmutated regions of variants are reportedly targeted by nearly half of spike-specific TCRs.

This CDR3 contains 16 residues. Generated by immunoSEQ multiplex PCR, the TCRdb table keeps only in-frame clones and is missing some. The sample holds around 66,000 clones, roughly 91% seen once. This TCR was recovered from an adult who received the MenACWY meningococcal vaccine as a control. Specimen: peripheral blood, collected 28 days after the second dose of the MenACWY control vaccine. The chain carries TRBV21-1 and TRBJ1-1; the table's D call, TRBD1, was not checked against the DNA. TRBV21-1 is a pseudogene. The CDR3 is CASDTDRGTKDTEAFF. The CDR3 nucleotides are TGTGCCAGCGATACAGACAGGGGAACGAAAGACACTGAAGCTTTCTTT.